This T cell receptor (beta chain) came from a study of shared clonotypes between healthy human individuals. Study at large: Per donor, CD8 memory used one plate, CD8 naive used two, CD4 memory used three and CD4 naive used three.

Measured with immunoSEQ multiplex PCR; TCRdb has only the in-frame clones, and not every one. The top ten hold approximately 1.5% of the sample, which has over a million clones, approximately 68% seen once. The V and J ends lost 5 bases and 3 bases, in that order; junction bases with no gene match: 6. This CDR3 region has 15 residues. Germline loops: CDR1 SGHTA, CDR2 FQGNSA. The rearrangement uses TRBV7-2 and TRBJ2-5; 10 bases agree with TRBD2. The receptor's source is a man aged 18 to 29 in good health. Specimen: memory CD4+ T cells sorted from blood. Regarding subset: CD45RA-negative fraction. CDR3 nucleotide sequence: TGTGCCAGCAGCCCTAGCGGGAGAAAGGAAGAGACCCAGTACTTC. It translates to CASSPSGRKEETQYF.